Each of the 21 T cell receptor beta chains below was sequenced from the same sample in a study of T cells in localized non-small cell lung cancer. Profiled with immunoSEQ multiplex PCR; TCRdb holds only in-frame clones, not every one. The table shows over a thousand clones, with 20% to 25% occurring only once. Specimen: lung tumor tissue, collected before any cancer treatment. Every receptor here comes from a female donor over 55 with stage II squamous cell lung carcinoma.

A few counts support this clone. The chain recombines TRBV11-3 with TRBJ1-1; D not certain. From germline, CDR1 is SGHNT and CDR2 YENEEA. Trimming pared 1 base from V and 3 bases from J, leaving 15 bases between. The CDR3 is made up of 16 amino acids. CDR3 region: CASSLGRTFEYTEAFF. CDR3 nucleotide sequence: TGTGCCAGCAGCTTAGGACGGACTTTTGAATACACTGAAGCTTTCTTT.

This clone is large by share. CDR3 sequence: CASSEQSLEAFF. CDR3 coding DNA: TGTGCCAGCAGCGAACAGAGCCTTGAAGCTTTCTTT. The chain employs TRBV9 and TRBJ1-1; D not certain. V lost 3 bases to trimming and J lost 7 bases, with 10 bases between them. CDR3 length: 12 residues. Germline CDR1 reads SGDLS; CDR2 reads YYNGEE.

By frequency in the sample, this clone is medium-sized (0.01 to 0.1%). The CDR3 loop is CASSRLAAGTDTQYF. The DNA of the CDR3 is TGTGCCAGCAGCCGACTAGCGGCGGGGACAGATACGCAGTATTTT. This chain joins TRBV11-3 and TRBJ2-3; TRBD2 agrees at 9 bases. The CDR3 totals 15 residues. With V trimmed by 5 bases and J by 3 bases, 6 bases remained unmatched. Germline lookup yields CDR1 SGHNT and CDR2 YENEEA.

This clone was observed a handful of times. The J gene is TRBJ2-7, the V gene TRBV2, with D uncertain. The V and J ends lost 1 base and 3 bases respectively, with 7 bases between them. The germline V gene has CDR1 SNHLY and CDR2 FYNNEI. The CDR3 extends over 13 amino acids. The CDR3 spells CASSEDKYYEQYF. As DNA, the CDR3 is TGTGCCAGCAGTGAAGACAAATACTACGAGCAGTACTTC. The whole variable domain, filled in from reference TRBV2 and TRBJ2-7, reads EPEVTQTPSHQVTQMGQEVILRCVPISNHLYFYWYRQILGQKVEFLVSFYNNEISEKSEIFDDQFSVERPDGSNFTLKIRSTKLEDSAMYFCASSEDKYYEQYFGPGTRLTVT.

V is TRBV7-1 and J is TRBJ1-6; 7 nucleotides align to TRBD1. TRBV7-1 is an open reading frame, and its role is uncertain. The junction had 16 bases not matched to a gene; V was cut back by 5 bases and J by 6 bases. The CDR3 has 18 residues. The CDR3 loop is CASSAASDRATFNSPLHF. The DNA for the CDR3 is TGTGCCAGCAGCGCCGCCTCAGACAGGGCGACCTTTAATTCACCCCTCCACTTT.

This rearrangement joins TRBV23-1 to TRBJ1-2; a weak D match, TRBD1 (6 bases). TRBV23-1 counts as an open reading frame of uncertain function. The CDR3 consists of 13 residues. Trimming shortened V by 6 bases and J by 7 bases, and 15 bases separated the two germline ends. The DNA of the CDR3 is TGCGCCAGCAGCTTGAGGGGGGGCGGTGGCTACACCTTC. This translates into CASSLRGGGGYTF.

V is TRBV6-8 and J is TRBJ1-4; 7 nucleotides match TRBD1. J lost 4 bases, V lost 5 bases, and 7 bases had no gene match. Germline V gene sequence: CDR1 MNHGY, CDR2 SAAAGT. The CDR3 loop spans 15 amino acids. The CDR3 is CASSHRGANNEKLFF. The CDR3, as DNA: TGTGCCAGCAGTCACAGGGGAGCTAATAATGAAAAACTGTTTTTT.

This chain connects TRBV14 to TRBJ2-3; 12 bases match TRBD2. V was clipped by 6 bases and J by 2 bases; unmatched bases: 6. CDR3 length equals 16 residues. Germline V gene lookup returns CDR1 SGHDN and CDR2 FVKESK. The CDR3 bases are TGTGCCAGCAGTGATGGACTAGCGGGATCCACAGATACGCAGTATTTT. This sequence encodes CASSDGLAGSTDTQYF.

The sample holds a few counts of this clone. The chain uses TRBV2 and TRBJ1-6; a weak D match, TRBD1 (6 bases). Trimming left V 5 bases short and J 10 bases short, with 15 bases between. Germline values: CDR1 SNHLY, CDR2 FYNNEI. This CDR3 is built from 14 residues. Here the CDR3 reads CASSFQGFGSPLHF. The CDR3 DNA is TGTGCCAGCAGTTTTCAGGGGTTCGGATCACCCCTCCACTTT.

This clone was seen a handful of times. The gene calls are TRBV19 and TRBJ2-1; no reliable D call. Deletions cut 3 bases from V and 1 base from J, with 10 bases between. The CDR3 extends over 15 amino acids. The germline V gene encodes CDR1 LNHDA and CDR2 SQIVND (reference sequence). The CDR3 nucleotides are TGTGCCAGTAGTATTTTCCCTGGATCCTACAATGAGCAGTTCTTC. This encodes CASSIFPGSYNEQFF.

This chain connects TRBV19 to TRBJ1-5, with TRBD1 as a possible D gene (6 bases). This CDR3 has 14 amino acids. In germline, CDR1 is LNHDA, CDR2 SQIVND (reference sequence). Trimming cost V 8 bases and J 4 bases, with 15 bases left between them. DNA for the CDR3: TGTGCCAGTCAACAGGGTGGCCTAAATCAGCCCCAGCATTTT. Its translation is CASQQGGLNQPQHF. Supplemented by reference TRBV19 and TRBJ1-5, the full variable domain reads DGGITQSPKYLFRKEGQNVTLSCEQNLNHDAMYWYRQDPGQGLRLIYYSQIVNDFQKGDIAEGYSVSREKKESFPLTVTSAQKNPTAFYLCASQQGGLNQPQHFGDGTRLSIL.

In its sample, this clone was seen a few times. The CDR3: CASSQSGWDRGSYNEQFF. CDR3 bases: TGTGCCAGCAGCCAATCTGGGTGGGACAGGGGGAGCTACAATGAGCAGTTCTTC. V is TRBV7-4 and J is TRBJ2-1; 11 positions match TRBD1. The V gene end was trimmed by 5 bases and the J gene end by 3 bases; junction bases not matched to a gene: 12. Germline V lookup: CDR1 SGHVT, CDR2 SQSDAQ. The CDR3 consists of 18 residues.

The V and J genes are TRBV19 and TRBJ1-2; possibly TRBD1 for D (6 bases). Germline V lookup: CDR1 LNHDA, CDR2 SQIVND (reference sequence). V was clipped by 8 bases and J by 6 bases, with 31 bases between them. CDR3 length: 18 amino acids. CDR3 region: CASADQGSATSSLDGYTF. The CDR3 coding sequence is TGTGCCAGTGCGGATCAGGGGTCCGCGACTTCTTCGTTGGATGGCTACACCTTC.

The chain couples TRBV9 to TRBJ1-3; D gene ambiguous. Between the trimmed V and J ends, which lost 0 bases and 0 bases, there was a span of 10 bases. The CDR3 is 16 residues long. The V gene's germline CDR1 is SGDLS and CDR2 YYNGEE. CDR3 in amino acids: CASSVAWANSGNTIYF. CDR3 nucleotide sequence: TGTGCCAGCAGCGTAGCATGGGCCAACTCTGGAAACACCATATATTTT.

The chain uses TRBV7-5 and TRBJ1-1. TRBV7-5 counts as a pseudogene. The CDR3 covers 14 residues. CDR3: CASSPGGPTVEAFF. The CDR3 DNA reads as TGTGCCAGCAGCCCTGGAGGACCGACCGTTGAAGCTTTCTTT.

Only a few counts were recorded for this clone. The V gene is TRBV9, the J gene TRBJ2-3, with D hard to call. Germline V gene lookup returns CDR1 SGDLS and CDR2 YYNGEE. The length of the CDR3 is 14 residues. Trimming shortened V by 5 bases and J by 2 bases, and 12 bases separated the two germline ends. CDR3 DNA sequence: TGTGCCAGCAGGTCTCGCATCTTCACAGATACGCAGTATTTT. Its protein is CASRSRIFTDTQYF.

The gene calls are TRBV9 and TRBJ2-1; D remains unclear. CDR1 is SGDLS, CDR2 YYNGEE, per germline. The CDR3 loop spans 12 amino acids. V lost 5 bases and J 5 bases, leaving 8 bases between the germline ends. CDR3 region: CASRVADNEQFF. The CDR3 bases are TGTGCCAGCAGGGTGGCAGACAATGAGCAGTTCTTC.

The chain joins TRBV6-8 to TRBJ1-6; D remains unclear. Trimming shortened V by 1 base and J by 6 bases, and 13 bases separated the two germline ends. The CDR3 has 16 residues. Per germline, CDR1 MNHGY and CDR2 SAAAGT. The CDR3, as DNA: TGTGCCAGCAGTTACTTACCACGAGGGATTAATTCACCCCTCCACTTT. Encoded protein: CASSYLPRGINSPLHF.

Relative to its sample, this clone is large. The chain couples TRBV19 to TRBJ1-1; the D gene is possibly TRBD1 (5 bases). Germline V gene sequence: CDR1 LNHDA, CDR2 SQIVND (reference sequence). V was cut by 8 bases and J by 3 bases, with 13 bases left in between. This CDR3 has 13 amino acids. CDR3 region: CASRGPGYTEAFF. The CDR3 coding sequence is TGTGCCAGTCGGGGACCAGGGTACACTGAAGCTTTCTTT.

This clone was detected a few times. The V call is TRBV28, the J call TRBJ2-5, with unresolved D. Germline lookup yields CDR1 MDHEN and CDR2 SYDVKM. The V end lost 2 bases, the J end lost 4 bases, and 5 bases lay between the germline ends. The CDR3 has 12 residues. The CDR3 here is CASSLIGETQYF. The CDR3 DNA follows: TGTGCCAGCAGTTTAATTGGAGAGACCCAGTACTTC.

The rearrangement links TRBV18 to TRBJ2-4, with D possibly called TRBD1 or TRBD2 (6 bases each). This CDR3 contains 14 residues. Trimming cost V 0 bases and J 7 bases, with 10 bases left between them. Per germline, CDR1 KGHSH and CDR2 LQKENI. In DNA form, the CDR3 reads TGTGCCAGCTCACCACCTACAGGGAGGAACATTCAGTACTTC. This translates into CASSPPTGRNIQYF.